A single sample is the source of the 2 T cell receptor beta chains below, sequenced in a study of CD8 T cells in Susac syndrome. Reverse transcription of about 0.5 to 1 ug RNA used random hexamers. One entry per CDR3 protein, called by TCRdb with MiXCR from the immunoSEQ multiplex PCR reads. The sample consists of 95,000 to 150,000 distinct CDR3 sequences, roughly 94% of them appearing once. Material for sequencing was CD8+ T cells from PBMCs. All receptors derive from a human donor with Susac syndrome.

In its sample, this clonotype was seen a few times. The chain links TRBV2 to TRBJ2-7; D not resolved. This CDR3 is built from 12 residues. Trimming took 7 bases from V and 2 from J, leaving 9 bases between them. Germline values: CDR1 SNHLY, CDR2 FYNNEI. This CDR3 is CASIGGAYEQYF. The CDR3 bases are TGTGCCAGCATCGGCGGAGCCTACGAGCAGTACTTC.

This chain joins TRBV2 and TRBJ2-1, with 11 bases that match TRBD1. CDR3 length: 15 amino acids. V gave up 7 bases and J gave up 6 bases; unmatched junction bases: 8. Germline V gene lookup returns CDR1 SNHLY and CDR2 FYNNEI. CDR3 nucleotide sequence: TGTGCCAGCAAGAGAGGGACAGGGGGAGGCAATGAGCAGTTCTTC. Translating it yields CASKRGTGGGNEQFF.